This T cell receptor beta chain is from a study of blood T cell repertoires in COVID-19. About the study: The origin of the acute and convalescent COVID-19 samples was the United States, Italy and Spain. T cells, B-cell-depleted T cells, or PBMCs supplied cDNA or gDNA.

Per the original methods: Researchers report that nucleated cell counts were estimated from reference gene primer amplification. Libraries were prepared by immunoSEQ multiplex PCR; TCRdb keeps only in-frame clonotypes and omits some of them. Clone size and the V and J calls come from that table; the DNA yielded D and trimming. The repertoire holds 380,000 or so clones, with 81% as singletons. This TCR was sampled from a human donor with acute or convalescent COVID-19. The donor label of this sample is uncertain. Sequenced: peripheral blood.

CDR3 sequence (DNA): TGTGCCTGGAGCCAGACTCCCGGGACAGGGGCCACTGAAGCTTTCTTT. Its protein is CAWSQTPGTGATEAFF. The V call is TRBV30, the J call TRBJ1-1, with 10 bases lining up with TRBD1. The CDR3 covers 16 residues. Germline lookup yields CDR1 GTSNPN and CDR2 SVGIG (reference sequence). V was clipped by 3 bases and J by 4 bases; unmatched bases: 11.